This TCR beta chain was recovered during a study of cytomegalovirus exposure and HLA in healthy donors. PCR involved 60 Vbeta and 13 Jbeta primers. The repertoire was sequenced with immunoSEQ multiplex PCR; TCRdb's copy has only in-frame clones and lacks some. The sample consists of 150,000 to 200,000 clones, around 75% of them appearing once. This CDR3 is 16 amino acids long. Germline lookup yields CDR1 SGHRS and CDR2 YFSETQ. After removal of 7 bases from V and 1 base from J, the junction contained 6 bases not matched to a gene. Source material: PBMCs. The clonotype was recovered from a woman aged 25-40 years in good health and CMV-seronegative. The chain recombines TRBV5-1 with TRBJ2-7; 15 bases agree with TRBD2. The CDR3 protein is CASSHGLAGGSYEQYF. CDR3 nucleotide sequence: TGCGCCAGCTCGCATGGACTAGCGGGAGGGTCCTACGAGCAGTACTTC.